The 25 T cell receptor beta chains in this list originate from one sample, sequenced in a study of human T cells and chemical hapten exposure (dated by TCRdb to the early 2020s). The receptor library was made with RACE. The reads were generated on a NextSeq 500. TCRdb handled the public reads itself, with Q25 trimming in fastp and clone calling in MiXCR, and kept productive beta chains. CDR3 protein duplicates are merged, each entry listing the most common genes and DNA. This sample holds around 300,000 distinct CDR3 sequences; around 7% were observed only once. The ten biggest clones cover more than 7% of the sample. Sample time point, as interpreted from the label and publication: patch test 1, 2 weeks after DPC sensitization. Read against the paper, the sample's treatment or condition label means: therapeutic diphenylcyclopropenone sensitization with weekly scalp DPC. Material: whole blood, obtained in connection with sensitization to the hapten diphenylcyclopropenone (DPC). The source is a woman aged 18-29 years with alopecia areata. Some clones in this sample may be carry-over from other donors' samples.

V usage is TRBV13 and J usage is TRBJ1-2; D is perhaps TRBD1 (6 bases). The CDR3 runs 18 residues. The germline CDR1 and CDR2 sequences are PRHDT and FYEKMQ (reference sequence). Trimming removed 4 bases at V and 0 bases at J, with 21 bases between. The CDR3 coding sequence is TGTGCCAGCAGCTCCCGACAGGTGTGGGGGGAAACTAACTATGGCTACACCTTC. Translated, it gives CASSSRQVWGETNYGYTF. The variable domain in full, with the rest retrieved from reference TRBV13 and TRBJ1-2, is AAGVIQSPRHLIKEKRETATLKCYPIPRHDTVYWYQQGPGQDPQFLISFYEKMQSDKGSIPDRFSAQQFSDYHSELNMSSLELGDSALYFCASSSRQVWGETNYGYTFGSGTRLTVV.

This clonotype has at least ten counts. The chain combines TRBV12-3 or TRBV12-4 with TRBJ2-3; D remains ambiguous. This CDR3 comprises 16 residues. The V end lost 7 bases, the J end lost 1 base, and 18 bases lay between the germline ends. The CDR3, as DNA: TGTGCCAGCACCCCCGAAAGAGTGGCCCGCACAGATACGCAGTATTTT. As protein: CASTPERVARTDTQYF.

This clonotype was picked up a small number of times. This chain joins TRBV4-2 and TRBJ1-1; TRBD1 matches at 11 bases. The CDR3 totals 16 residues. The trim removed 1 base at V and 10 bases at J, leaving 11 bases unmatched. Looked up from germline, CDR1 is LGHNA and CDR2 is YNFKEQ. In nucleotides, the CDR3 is TGTGCCAGCAGCCAAGTTACGGGACAGGGGGAGATAGGAGCTTTCTTT. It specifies CASSQVTGQGEIGAFF.

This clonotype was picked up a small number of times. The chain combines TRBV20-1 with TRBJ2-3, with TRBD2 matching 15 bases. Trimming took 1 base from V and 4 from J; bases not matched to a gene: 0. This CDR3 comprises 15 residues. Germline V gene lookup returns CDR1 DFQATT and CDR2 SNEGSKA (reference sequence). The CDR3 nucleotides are TGCAGTGCTAGAGGGACTAGCGGGGGGGCAGATACGCAGTATTTT. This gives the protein CSARGTSGGADTQYF.

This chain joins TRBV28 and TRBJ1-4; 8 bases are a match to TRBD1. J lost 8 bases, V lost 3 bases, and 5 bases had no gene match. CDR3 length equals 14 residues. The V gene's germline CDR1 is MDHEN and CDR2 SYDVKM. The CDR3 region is CASSFDRGEEKLFF. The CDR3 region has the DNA TGTGCCAGCAGTTTCGACAGGGGCGAGGAAAAACTGTTTTTT. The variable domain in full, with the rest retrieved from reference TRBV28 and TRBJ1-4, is DVKVTQSSRYLVKRTGEKVFLECVQDMDHENMFWYRQDPGLGLRLIYFSYDVKMKEKGDIPEGYSVSREKKERFSLILESASTNQTSMYLCASSFDRGEEKLFFGSGTQLSVL.

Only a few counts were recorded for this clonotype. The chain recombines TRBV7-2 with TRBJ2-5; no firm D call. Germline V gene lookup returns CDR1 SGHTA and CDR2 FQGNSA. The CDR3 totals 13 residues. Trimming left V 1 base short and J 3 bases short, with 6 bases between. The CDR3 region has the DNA TGTGCCAGCAGCTTAGTATCAAAAGAGACCCAGTACTTC. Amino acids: CASSLVSKETQYF.

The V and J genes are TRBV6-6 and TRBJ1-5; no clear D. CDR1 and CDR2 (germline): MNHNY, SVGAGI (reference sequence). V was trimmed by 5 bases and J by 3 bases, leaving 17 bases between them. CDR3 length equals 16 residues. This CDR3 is CASSPWVKPNNQPQHF. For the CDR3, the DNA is TGTGCCAGCAGTCCCTGGGTCAAACCAAACAATCAGCCCCAGCATTTT.

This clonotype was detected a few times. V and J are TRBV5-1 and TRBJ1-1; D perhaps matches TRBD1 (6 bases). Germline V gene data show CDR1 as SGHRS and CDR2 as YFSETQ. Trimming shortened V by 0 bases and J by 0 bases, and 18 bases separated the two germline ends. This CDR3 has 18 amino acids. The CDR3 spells CASSLESGARYLNTEAFF. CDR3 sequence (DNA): TGCGCCAGCAGCTTGGAGTCAGGGGCGCGTTATTTGAACACTGAAGCTTTCTTT.

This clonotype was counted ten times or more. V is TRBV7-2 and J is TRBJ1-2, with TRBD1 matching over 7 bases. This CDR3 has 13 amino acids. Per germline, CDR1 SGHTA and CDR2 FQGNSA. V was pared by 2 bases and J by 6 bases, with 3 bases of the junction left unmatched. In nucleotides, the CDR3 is TGTGCCAGCAGCTTAACAGGGGTAGATGGCTACACCTTC. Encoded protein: CASSLTGVDGYTF.

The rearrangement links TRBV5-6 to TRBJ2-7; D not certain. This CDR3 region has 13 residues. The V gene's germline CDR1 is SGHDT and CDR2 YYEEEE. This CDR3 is CGRGNASSYEQYF. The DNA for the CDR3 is TGTGGGAGAGGTAACGCGAGCTCCTACGAGCAGTACTTC.

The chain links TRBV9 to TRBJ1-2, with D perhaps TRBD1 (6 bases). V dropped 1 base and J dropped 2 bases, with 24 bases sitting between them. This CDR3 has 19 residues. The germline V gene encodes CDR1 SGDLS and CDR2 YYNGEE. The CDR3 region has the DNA TGTGCCAGCAGCGTAAACGGCGGGGGCAGGGGATCGCAGAACTATGGCTACACCTTC. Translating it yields CASSVNGGGRGSQNYGYTF.

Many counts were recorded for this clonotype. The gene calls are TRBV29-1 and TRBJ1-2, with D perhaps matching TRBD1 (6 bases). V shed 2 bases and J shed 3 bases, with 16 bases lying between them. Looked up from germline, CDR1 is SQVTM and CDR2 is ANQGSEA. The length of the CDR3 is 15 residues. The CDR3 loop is CSVEKAGRGDYGYTF. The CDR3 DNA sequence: TGCAGCGTTGAAAAGGCCGGCAGGGGAGACTATGGCTACACCTTC. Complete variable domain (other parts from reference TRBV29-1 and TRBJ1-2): SAVISQKPSRDICQRGTSLTIQCQVDSQVTMMFWYRQQPGQSLTLIATANQGSEATYESGFVIDKFPISRPNLTFSTLTVSNMSPEDSSIYLCSVEKAGRGDYGYTFGSGTRLTVV.

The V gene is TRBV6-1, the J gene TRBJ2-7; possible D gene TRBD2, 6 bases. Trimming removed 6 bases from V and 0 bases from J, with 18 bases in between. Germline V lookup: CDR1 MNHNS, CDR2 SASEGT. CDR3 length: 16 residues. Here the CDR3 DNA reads TGTGCCAGCAGGGGGTTTGGTGGAGGGAGCTCCTACGAGCAGTACTTC. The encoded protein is CASRGFGGGSSYEQYF.

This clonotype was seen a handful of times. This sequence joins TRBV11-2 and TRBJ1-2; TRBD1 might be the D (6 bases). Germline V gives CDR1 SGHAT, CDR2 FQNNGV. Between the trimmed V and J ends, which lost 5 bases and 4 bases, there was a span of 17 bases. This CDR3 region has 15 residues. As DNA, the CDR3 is TGTGCCAGCAGCCCTTGGACAGCCTATGGCTATGGCTACACCTTC. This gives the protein CASSPWTAYGYGYTF.

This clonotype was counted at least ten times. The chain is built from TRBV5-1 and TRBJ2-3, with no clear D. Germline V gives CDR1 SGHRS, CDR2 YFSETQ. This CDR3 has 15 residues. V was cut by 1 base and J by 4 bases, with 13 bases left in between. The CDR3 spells CASSLKVQRADTQYF. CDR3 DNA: TGCGCCAGCAGCTTGAAGGTCCAGAGAGCAGATACGCAGTATTTT. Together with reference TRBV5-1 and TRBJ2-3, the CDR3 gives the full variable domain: KAGVTQTPRYLIKTRGQQVTLSCSPISGHRSVSWYQQTPGQGLQFLFEYFSETQRNKGNFPGRFSGRQFSNSRSEMNVSTLELGDSALYLCASSLKVQRADTQYFGPGTRLTVL.

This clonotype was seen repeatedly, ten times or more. The CDR3 here is CSARVTGDEQYF. The CDR3 DNA reads as TGCAGTGCTAGAGTGACAGGGGACGAGCAGTACTTC. The V and J genes are TRBV20-1 and TRBJ2-7; 8 positions match TRBD1. V dropped 1 base and J dropped 5; count of bases not matched to a gene: 1. CDR1 and CDR2 from the germline V gene are DFQATT and SNEGSKA (reference sequence). The CDR3 covers 12 residues.

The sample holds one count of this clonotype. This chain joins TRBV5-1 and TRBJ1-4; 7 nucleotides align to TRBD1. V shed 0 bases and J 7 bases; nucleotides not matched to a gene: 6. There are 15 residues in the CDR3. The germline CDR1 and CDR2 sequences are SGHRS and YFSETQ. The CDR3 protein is CASSLGDSAIEKLFF. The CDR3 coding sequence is TGCGCCAGCAGCTTGGGGGACAGCGCCATTGAAAAACTGTTTTTT.

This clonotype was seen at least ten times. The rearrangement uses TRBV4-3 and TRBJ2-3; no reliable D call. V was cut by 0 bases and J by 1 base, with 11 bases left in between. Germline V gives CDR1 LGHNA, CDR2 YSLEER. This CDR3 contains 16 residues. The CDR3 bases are TGCGCCAGCAGCCAAGATCGAGGCGAGGGCACAGATACGCAGTATTTT. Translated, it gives CASSQDRGEGTDTQYF.

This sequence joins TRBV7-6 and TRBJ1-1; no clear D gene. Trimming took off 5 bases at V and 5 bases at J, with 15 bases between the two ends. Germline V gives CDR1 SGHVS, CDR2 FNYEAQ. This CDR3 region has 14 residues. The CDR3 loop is CASSRLGVETEAFF. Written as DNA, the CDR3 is TGTGCCAGCAGCCGTCTCGGGGTAGAGACTGAAGCTTTCTTT.

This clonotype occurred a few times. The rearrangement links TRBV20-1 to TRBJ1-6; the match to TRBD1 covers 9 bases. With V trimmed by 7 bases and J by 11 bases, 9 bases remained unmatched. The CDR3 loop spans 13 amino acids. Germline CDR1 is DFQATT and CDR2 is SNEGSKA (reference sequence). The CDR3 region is CSVPGQGSPPLHF. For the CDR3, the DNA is TGCAGTGTTCCGGGACAGGGCTCTCCACCCCTCCACTTT.

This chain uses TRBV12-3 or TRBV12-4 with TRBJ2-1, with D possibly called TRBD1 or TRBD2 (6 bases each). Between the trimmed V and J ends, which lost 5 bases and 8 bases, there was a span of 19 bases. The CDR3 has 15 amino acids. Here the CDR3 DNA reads TGTGCCAGCAGTGACGAGGGGGGTTGGGCTCATGAGCAGTTCTTC. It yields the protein CASSDEGGWAHEQFF.

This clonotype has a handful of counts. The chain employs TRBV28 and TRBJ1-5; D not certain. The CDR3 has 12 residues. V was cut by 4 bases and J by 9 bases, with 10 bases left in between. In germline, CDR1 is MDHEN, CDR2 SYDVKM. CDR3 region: CASSSPPGPQHF. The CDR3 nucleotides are TGTGCCAGCAGTTCCCCCCCGGGGCCCCAGCATTTT.

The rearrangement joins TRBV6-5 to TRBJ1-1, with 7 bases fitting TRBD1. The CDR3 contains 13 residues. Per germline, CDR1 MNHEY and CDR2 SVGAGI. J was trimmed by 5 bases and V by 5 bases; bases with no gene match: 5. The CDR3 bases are TGTGCCAGCAGTAGGGACAGATGGACTGAAGCTTTCTTT. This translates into CASSRDRWTEAFF.

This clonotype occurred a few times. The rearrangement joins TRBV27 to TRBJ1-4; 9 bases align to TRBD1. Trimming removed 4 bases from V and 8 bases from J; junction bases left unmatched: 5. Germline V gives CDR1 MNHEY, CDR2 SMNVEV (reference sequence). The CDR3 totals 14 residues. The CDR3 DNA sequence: TGTGCCAGCAGTTGGAACAGGGGGCGCGAAAAACTGTTTTTT. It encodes CASSWNRGREKLFF. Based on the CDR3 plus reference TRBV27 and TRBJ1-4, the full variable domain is EAQVTQNPRYLITVTGKKLTVTCSQNMNHEYMSWYRQDPGLGLRQIYYSMNVEVTDKGDVPEGYKVSRKEKRNFPLILESPSPNQTSLYFCASSWNRGREKLFFGSGTQLSVL.

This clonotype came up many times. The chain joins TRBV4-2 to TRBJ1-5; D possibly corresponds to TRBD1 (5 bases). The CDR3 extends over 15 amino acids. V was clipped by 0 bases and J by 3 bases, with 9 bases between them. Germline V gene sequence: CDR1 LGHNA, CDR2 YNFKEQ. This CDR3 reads CASSQDLQVNQPQHF. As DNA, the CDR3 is TGTGCCAGCAGCCAAGATTTACAGGTCAATCAGCCCCAGCATTTT.